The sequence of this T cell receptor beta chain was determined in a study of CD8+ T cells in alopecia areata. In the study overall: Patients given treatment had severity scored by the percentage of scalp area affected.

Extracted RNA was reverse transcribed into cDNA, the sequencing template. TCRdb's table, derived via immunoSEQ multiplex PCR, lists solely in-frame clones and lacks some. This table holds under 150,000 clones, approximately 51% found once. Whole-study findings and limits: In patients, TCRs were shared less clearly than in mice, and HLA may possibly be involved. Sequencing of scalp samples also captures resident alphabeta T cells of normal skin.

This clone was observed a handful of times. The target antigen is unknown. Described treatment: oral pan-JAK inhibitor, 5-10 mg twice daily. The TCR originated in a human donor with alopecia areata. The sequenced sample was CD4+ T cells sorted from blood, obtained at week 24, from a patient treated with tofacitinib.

CDR3 nucleotide sequence: TGCAGCGTACACAGGGGGAGTGAGGCTTTCTTT. Translating it yields CSVHRGSEAFF. The V and J genes are TRBV29-1 and TRBJ1-1, with 8 bases matching TRBD1. Germline V gene data show CDR1 as SQVTM and CDR2 as ANQGSEA. The CDR3 runs 11 residues. Losses at the gene ends were 6 bases for V and 11 bases for J; bases not matched to a gene: 8.